A single T cell receptor (beta chain) is shown here with its context. TCRdb's copy holds only in-frame clones and misses some; the assay was immunoSEQ multiplex PCR. This repertoire shows over a million clones, 70% to 80% found once; its top ten account for around 0.6%. This sample is part of a study of shared clonotypes between healthy human individuals. Germline CDR1 and CDR2: LNHDA and SQIVND (reference sequence). The CDR3 loop spans 15 amino acids. The V end was cut by 7 bases, the J end by 0 bases, with 13 bases between. This receptor was obtained from a man aged 18 to 35 in good health. Some clones in this sample may be carry-over from other donors' samples. Sequenced material: memory CD4+ T cells from PBMCs. Subset in this sample: CD45RA-negative fraction. The chain couples TRBV19 to TRBJ1-3; TRBD1 might be the D (5 bases). CDR3: CASIGHPSSGNTIYF. Written as DNA, the CDR3 is TGTGCCAGTATTGGACATCCCAGCTCTGGAAACACCATATATTTT. Combining the CDR3 with reference TRBV19 and TRBJ1-3 gives the whole variable domain DGGITQSPKYLFRKEGQNVTLSCEQNLNHDAMYWYRQDPGQGLRLIYYSQIVNDFQKGDIAEGYSVSREKKESFPLTVTSAQKNPTAFYLCASIGHPSSGNTIYFGEGSWLTVV.